Presented here are 18 T cell receptor beta chains from one specimen sequenced in a study of early T cells in non-severe SARS-CoV-2 infection. TCRdb analysed the 5' RACE reads with MiXCR anew, one entry per CDR3 protein. The profile shows over 60,000 distinct CDR3 sequences, approximately 14% of them singletons. The sequencing sample was made of whole blood. These receptors were taken from an adult who was a healthcare worker with PCR-confirmed SARS-CoV-2 infection or an uninfected control (not recorded which).

This clonotype has more than one count but fewer than ten. The chain couples TRBV10-2 to TRBJ1-2, with D perhaps TRBD1 (6 bases). Germline CDR1 reads WSHSY; CDR2 reads SAAADI. The V end lost 0 bases, the J end lost 4 bases, and 9 bases lay between the germline ends. CDR3 length: 14 amino acids. The CDR3 coding sequence is TGCGCCAGCAGTGAGTCAGGGGGGGCCTATGGCTACACCTTC. This encodes CASSESGGAYGYTF.

The chain links TRBV20-1 to TRBJ2-5, with 10 bases matching TRBD1. J was trimmed by 4 bases and V by 5 bases; bases with no gene match: 4. The CDR3 covers 13 residues. The germline V gene encodes CDR1 DFQATT and CDR2 SNEGSKA (reference sequence). CDR3 loop: CSAPRTGGETQYF. The CDR3 nucleotides are TGCAGTGCTCCGCGGACAGGGGGAGAGACCCAGTACTTC.

The chain combines TRBV20-1 with TRBJ2-3; D unclear. CDR1 is DFQATT and CDR2 is SNEGSKA in the germline V gene (reference sequence). V dropped 0 bases and J dropped 4 bases, with 5 bases sitting between them. The CDR3 is 12 residues long. The CDR3 here is CSARESADTQYF. For the CDR3, the DNA is TGCAGTGCTAGAGAGAGCGCAGATACGCAGTATTTT.

At least ten counts were recorded for this clonotype. The chain recombines TRBV11-2 with TRBJ2-7; perhaps D is TRBD1 or TRBD2 (5 bases each). V shed 5 bases and J shed 2 bases, with 25 bases lying between them. Germline V CDR1 and CDR2: SGHAT, FQNNGV. This CDR3 spans 18 amino acids. The CDR3 DNA reads TGTGCCAGCAGCCCTACACTGACCTTGGGGGAAGTGGCCTACGAGCAGTACTTC. Translation gives CASSPTLTLGEVAYEQYF.

This clonotype was found a few times. The chain carries TRBV6-2 or TRBV6-3 and TRBJ1-1; perhaps TRBD1 as D (6 bases). The V end lost 0 bases, the J end lost 6 bases, and 8 bases lay between the germline ends. The CDR3 length is 13 residues. Germline V gene data show CDR1 as MNHEY and CDR2 as SVGEGT. For the CDR3, the DNA is TGTGCCAGCAGTTACTCGCAGGGGCCTGAAGCTTTCTTT. This translates into CASSYSQGPEAFF.

For this clonotype: With a much larger clone just one base away, this may be a read error. The conserved phenylalanine or tryptophan normally closing the CDR3 is absent here, so this likely arose from a read error. This chain links TRBV29-1 with TRBJ1-2; D unresolved. Germline CDR1 and CDR2: SQVTM and ANQGSEA. CDR3 length equals 12 residues. Between the trimmed V and J ends, which lost 3 bases and 4 bases, there was a span of 9 bases. The CDR3 bases are TGCAGCGTTGATCTACGGCTCTATGGCTACACCTCC. This gives the protein CSVDLRLYGYTS.

This clonotype was observed many times. The chain is built from TRBV20-1 and TRBJ2-5; 8 nucleotides line up with TRBD1. Germline assignment: CDR1 DFQATT and CDR2 SNEGSKA (reference sequence). Trimming took 5 bases from V and 5 from J; bases not matched to a gene: 4. The CDR3 is 12 residues long. The CDR3 here is CSAHRQGETQYF. In DNA form, the CDR3 reads TGCAGTGCTCACAGACAGGGGGAGACCCAGTACTTC.

This clonotype has a count of ten or more. The J gene is TRBJ2-7, the V gene TRBV7-2; tentative D call: TRBD1 (5 bases). The germline gives CDR1 SGHTA, CDR2 FQGNSA. V dropped 1 base and J dropped 3 bases, with 10 bases sitting between them. CDR3 length: 14 amino acids. The CDR3 DNA reads as TGTGCCAGCAGCTTAGGGGGCGGAAACTACGAGCAGTACTTC. Its translation is CASSLGGGNYEQYF. Using reference TRBV7-2 and TRBJ2-7 for the parts outside the CDR3, the full variable domain is GAGVSQSPSNKVTEKGKDVELRCDPISGHTALYWYRQSLGQGLEFLIYFQGNSAPDKSGLPSDRFSAERTGGSVSTLTIQRTQQEDSAVYLCASSLGGGNYEQYFGPGTRLTVT.

The J gene is TRBJ2-7, the V gene TRBV6-1, with D perhaps assigned TRBD1 or TRBD2 (5 bases each). Germline loops: CDR1 MNHNS, CDR2 SASEGT. Trimming took off 11 bases at V and 0 bases at J, with 11 bases between the two ends. The CDR3 is 12 amino acids. The CDR3 coding sequence is TGTGCCTCCCTGGGGGACTCCTACGAGCAGTACTTC. This codes for CASLGDSYEQYF.

This clonotype was recorded a few times. V is TRBV4-1 and J is TRBJ2-2, with D perhaps TRBD1 (5 bases). V was trimmed by 3 bases and J by 5 bases, leaving 7 bases between them. CDR1 and CDR2 from the germline V gene are MGHRA and YSYEKL. The CDR3 sequence is 13 residues long. Here the CDR3 reads CASSHRDTGELFF. The CDR3 coding sequence is TGCGCCAGCAGCCACAGGGATACCGGGGAGCTGTTTTTT.

This clonotype has a count of ten or more. The rearrangement links TRBV20-1 to TRBJ2-3; 11 positions agree with TRBD2. The CDR3 totals 15 residues. V lost 6 bases, J lost 5 bases, and 10 bases stayed unmatched. Looked up from germline, CDR1 is DFQATT and CDR2 is SNEGSKA (reference sequence). The CDR3 nucleotides are TGCAGTGCCCCCGGACTAGCGGGCCTGGGAGATACGCAGTATTTT. Protein sequence: CSAPGLAGLGDTQYF.

The chain's CDR3 is CASSPQGVSPPTEAFF. In DNA, the CDR3 is TGTGCCAGCTCACCACAAGGAGTTTCCCCCCCCACTGAAGCTTTCTTT. The chain employs TRBV18 and TRBJ1-1, with D hard to call. The germline V gene encodes CDR1 KGHSH and CDR2 LQKENI. The V and J ends lost 1 base and 4 bases respectively, with 16 bases between them. The CDR3 length is 16 residues.

This clonotype has ten or more counts. This rearrangement joins TRBV20-1 to TRBJ1-1, with D possibly matching TRBD1 (5 bases). Trimming pared 5 bases from V and 5 bases from J, leaving 18 bases between. CDR1 is DFQATT, CDR2 SNEGSKA, per germline (reference sequence). The CDR3 spans 14 residues. Written as DNA, the CDR3 is TGCAGTGCTCCCTACGAGGGGATGAGAACTGAAGCTTTCTTT. Translated: CSAPYEGMRTEAFF.

As concerns this clonotype: With a much larger clone just one base away, this may be a read error. The V gene is TRBV10-2, the J gene TRBJ1-6; D gene ambiguous. The CDR3 is 13 residues long. Trimming took 0 bases from V and 13 from J, leaving 10 bases between them. From germline, CDR1 is WSHSY and CDR2 SAAADI. The CDR3 sequence: CASSESPGLPLHF. Here the CDR3 DNA reads TGCGCCAGCAGTGAGTCCCCCGGACTCCCCCTCCACTTT.

The rearrangement joins TRBV7-2 to TRBJ1-3; D unclear. V lost 0 bases, J lost 0 bases, and 6 bases lay in between. Germline V gene sequence: CDR1 SGHTA, CDR2 FQGNSA. The CDR3 is 15 residues long. CDR3 sequence: CASSLALSSGNTIYF. CDR3 coding DNA: TGTGCCAGCAGCTTAGCGTTGAGCTCTGGAAACACCATATATTTT. Full variable domain (rest looked up from reference TRBV7-2 and TRBJ1-3): GAGVSQSPSNKVTEKGKDVELRCDPISGHTALYWYRQSLGQGLEFLIYFQGNSAPDKSGLPSDRFSAERTGGSVSTLTIQRTQQEDSAVYLCASSLALSSGNTIYFGEGSWLTVV.

The chain joins TRBV7-9 to TRBJ1-2, with TRBD1 identical over 7 bases. Germline V gene lookup returns CDR1 SEHNR and CDR2 FQNEAQ (reference sequence). The junction had 12 bases not matched to a gene; V was cut back by 6 bases and J by 2 bases. The CDR3 has 16 residues. The CDR3 DNA reads as TGTGCCAGCAGTTCCCCTCAGGGGGGCCCCAACTATGGCTACACCTTC. Encoded protein: CASSSPQGGPNYGYTF. The full variable domain, with the rest looked up from reference TRBV7-9 and TRBJ1-2, is DTGVSQNPRHKITKRGQNVTFRCDPISEHNRLYWYRQTLGQGPEFLTYFQNEAQLEKSRLLSDRFSAERPKGSFSTLEIQRTEQGDSAMYLCASSSPQGGPNYGYTFGSGTRLTVV.

DNA for the CDR3: TGTGCCAGCAGTCCCCAGGGCCACGCGGATGGGCCCCAGCATTTT. Encoded protein: CASSPQGHADGPQHF. V usage is TRBV28 and J usage is TRBJ1-5; D may be TRBD1 (5 bases). V lost 5 bases and J 9 bases, leaving 20 bases between the germline ends. The CDR3 consists of 15 residues. CDR1 is MDHEN and CDR2 is SYDVKM in the germline V gene.

In this sample, this clonotype turned up a few times. The chain has TRBV6-5 and TRBJ1-2, with TRBD1 as a possible D gene (6 bases). V shed 2 bases and J shed 4 bases, with 11 bases lying between them. Germline loops: CDR1 MNHEY, CDR2 SVGAGI. The CDR3 is 14 residues long. The CDR3 protein is CASSYSRQAYGYTF. In DNA form, the CDR3 reads TGTGCCAGCAGTTACAGCCGACAGGCCTATGGCTACACCTTC.